These 23 T cell receptor beta chains came from one sample sequenced in a study of cytomegalovirus exposure and HLA in healthy donors. This PCR relied on a set of 60 Vbeta primers and 13 Jbeta primers. Clones were read by immunoSEQ multiplex PCR, and TCRdb kept only the in-frame ones, dropping some. Found here are approximately 220,000 clones, roughly 80% of them singletons; the top ten hold approximately 0.22%. The sequenced sample was PBMCs. The receptors shown here come from a girl aged 2-10 years in good health and CMV-seronegative.

This rearrangement joins TRBV7-8 to TRBJ2-1; 7 nucleotides match TRBD1. The germline CDR1 and CDR2 sequences are SGHVS and FQNEAQ. J lost 4 bases, V lost 7 bases, and 7 bases had no gene match. The CDR3 runs 14 residues. The CDR3 reads CASTEGQTYNEQFF. The CDR3 nucleotides read TGTGCCAGCACCGAGGGACAGACTTACAATGAGCAGTTCTTC.

CDR3 in DNA: TGTGCCAGCAGCTCTCAACAGGGGAATGAGCAGTTCTTC. Encoded protein: CASSSQQGNEQFF. The rearrangement joins TRBV7-6 to TRBJ2-1; 7 bases line up with TRBD1. Germline V gene data show CDR1 as SGHVS and CDR2 as FNYEAQ. The CDR3 length is 13 residues. The ends lost 4 bases at V and 7 bases at J; junction bases unmatched: 4. The full variable domain, rest sourced from reference TRBV7-6 and TRBJ2-1, is GAGVSQSPRYKVTKRGQDVALRCDPISGHVSLYWYRQALGQGPEFLTYFNYEAQQDKSGLPNDRFSAERPEGSISTLTIQRTEQRDSAMYRCASSSQQGNEQFFGPGTRLTVL.

This clone was seen once. This sequence joins TRBV19 and TRBJ2-7, with 7 positions matching TRBD1. The length of the CDR3 is 13 residues. J lost 5 bases, V lost 5 bases, and 6 bases had no gene match. Per germline, CDR1 LNHDA and CDR2 SQIVND (reference sequence). The DNA for the CDR3 is TGTGCCAGTAGTGGGACAGAACACCACGAGCAGTACTTC. Translated, it gives CASSGTEHHEQYF.

The chain joins TRBV25-1 to TRBJ2-2; 8 bases line up with TRBD1. The CDR3 totals 18 residues. Trimming took 4 bases from V and 0 from J; bases not matched to a gene: 10. The germline gives CDR1 MGHDK, CDR2 SYGVNS. CDR3 amino acids: CASSVGTGLFANTGELFF. Here the CDR3 DNA reads TGTGCCAGCAGTGTCGGGACAGGCTTGTTTGCGAACACCGGGGAGCTGTTTTTT.

V is TRBV6-6 and J is TRBJ1-1; TRBD1 might be the D (5 bases). V gave up 0 bases and J gave up 0 bases, with 8 bases separating them. This CDR3 is built from 15 residues. Germline V CDR1 and CDR2: MNHNY, SVGAGI (reference sequence). CDR3 bases: TGTGCCAGCAGTTACTCCCGGGGGATGAACACTGAAGCTTTCTTT. This encodes CASSYSRGMNTEAFF.

The V call is TRBV10-3, the J call TRBJ1-1; 12 positions match TRBD1. Germline lookup yields CDR1 ENHRY and CDR2 SYGVKD. V was clipped by 4 bases and J by 0 bases; unmatched bases: 6. The CDR3 is 17 amino acids. In nucleotides, the CDR3 is TGTGCCATCAGTGTAGGGACAGGGGGCGCAGTGAACACTGAAGCTTTCTTT. It is translated as CAISVGTGGAVNTEAFF.

The gene calls are TRBV2 and TRBJ2-2; D unclear. The germline CDR1 and CDR2 sequences are SNHLY and FYNNEI. The CDR3 is 13 residues long. The germline V and J ends were trimmed by 6 bases and 4 bases, with 9 bases remaining between them. DNA for the CDR3: TGTGCCAGCAGGATGACAAGCACCGGGGAGCTGTTTTTT. Translated, it gives CASRMTSTGELFF.

The J gene is TRBJ2-5, the V gene TRBV7-9; 7 bases are shared with TRBD1. The CDR3 extends over 15 amino acids. The germline V gene has CDR1 SEHNR and CDR2 FQNEAQ (reference sequence). J was trimmed by 9 bases and V by 0 bases; bases with no gene match: 10. This CDR3 is CASSLAPDRLGAQYF. CDR3 DNA: TGTGCCAGCAGCTTAGCCCCGGACAGGTTGGGGGCCCAGTACTTC.

This chain uses TRBV19 with TRBJ1-1; 9 nucleotides align to TRBD1. Trimming took 8 bases from V and 1 from J; bases not matched to a gene: 2. This CDR3 comprises 13 residues. Germline CDR1 LNHDA, CDR2 SQIVND (reference sequence). CDR3 residues: CASPGQGNTEAFF. CDR3 in DNA: TGTGCCAGTCCGGGACAGGGGAACACTGAAGCTTTCTTT. The full variable domain, completed using reference TRBV19 and TRBJ1-1, is DGGITQSPKYLFRKEGQNVTLSCEQNLNHDAMYWYRQDPGQGLRLIYYSQIVNDFQKGDIAEGYSVSREKKESFPLTVTSAQKNPTAFYLCASPGQGNTEAFFGQGTRLTVV.

The V and J genes are TRBV7-9 and TRBJ2-1; no firm D call. With 5 bases removed from V and 1 base from J, the gap between germline ends came to 15 bases. Germline V lookup: CDR1 SEHNR, CDR2 FQNEAQ (reference sequence). The CDR3 has 16 residues. The CDR3 reads CASSLEIAGSYNEQFF. As DNA, the CDR3 is TGTGCCAGCAGCCTCGAAATAGCTGGATCCTACAATGAGCAGTTCTTC.

This clone was seen once. The V gene is TRBV6-1, the J gene TRBJ1-2; D gene uncertain. The CDR3 is made up of 13 amino acids. Trimming took 3 bases from V and 7 from J, leaving 12 bases between them. Per the germline V gene, CDR1 is MNHNS and CDR2 is SASEGT. In DNA, the CDR3 is TGTGCCAGCAGTGACCCCGGGAAGAGTGGCTACACCTTC. Residues: CASSDPGKSGYTF.

This clone was observed a handful of times. The rearrangement links TRBV6-5 to TRBJ2-7; 7 bases line up with TRBD1. This CDR3 contains 13 residues. The germline gives CDR1 MNHEY, CDR2 SVGAGI. V shed 5 bases, J shed 6 bases, and the junction held 7 bases outside the gene matches. The CDR3: CASSRPTGPEQYF. The CDR3 nucleotides read TGTGCCAGCAGTCGGCCGACAGGGCCCGAGCAGTACTTC.

The gene calls are TRBV7-6 and TRBJ1-4; a possible D gene is TRBD1 (5 bases). Trimming took off 7 bases at V and 10 bases at J, with 16 bases between the two ends. Germline CDR1 is SGHVS and CDR2 is FNYEAQ. This CDR3 is built from 13 residues. CDR3 DNA: TGTGCCAGCACGGACGGGGGGAGAGGAAAACTGTTTTTT. Protein: CASTDGGRGKLFF.

The genes are TRBV13 and TRBJ2-5; 9 nucleotides line up with TRBD2. The CDR3 consists of 16 residues. The V gene's germline CDR1 is PRHDT and CDR2 FYEKMQ (reference sequence). The ends lost 1 base at V and 1 base at J; junction bases unmatched: 4. The CDR3 nucleotides are TGTGCCAGCAGCTTAGCTATGCGGGAGGGCCAAGAGACCCAGTACTTC. Translated, it gives CASSLAMREGQETQYF.

The chain recombines TRBV6-1 with TRBJ1-2; TRBD1 might be the D (6 bases). Trimming took off 1 base at V and 5 bases at J, with 20 bases between the two ends. Germline V gene data show CDR1 as MNHNS and CDR2 as SASEGT. CDR3 length: 17 amino acids. The CDR3 spells CASSEGLVGGTPYGYTF. The CDR3 DNA reads as TGTGCCAGCAGTGAAGGTTTGGTAGGGGGAACCCCTTATGGCTACACCTTC.

The chain carries TRBV5-1 and TRBJ2-1; D not resolved. Germline lookup yields CDR1 SGHRS and CDR2 YFSETQ. The CDR3 is 15 residues long. Trimming cost V 5 bases and J 0 bases, with 12 bases left between them. The CDR3: CASSWRPSSYNEQFF. The CDR3 region has the DNA TGCGCCAGCAGTTGGCGGCCAAGCTCCTACAATGAGCAGTTCTTC.

This clone was counted only a few times. The chain carries TRBV30 and TRBJ2-5, with TRBD2 matching 9 bases. The CDR3 contains 14 residues. The germline CDR1 and CDR2 sequences are GTSNPN and SVGIG (reference sequence). V gave up 6 bases and J gave up 2 bases; unmatched junction bases: 7. The CDR3 protein is CACGAGGNQETQYF. CDR3 bases: TGTGCCTGTGGGGCGGGAGGGAATCAAGAGACCCAGTACTTC.

This chain links TRBV6-5 with TRBJ2-7, with D tentatively TRBD1 (5 bases). The CDR3 is 14 amino acids. V lost 2 bases and J 4 bases, leaving 12 bases between the germline ends. In germline, CDR1 is MNHEY, CDR2 SVGAGI. As DNA, the CDR3 is TGTGCCAGCAGTTACGGGGCAGATCTTTACGAGCAGTACTTC. Its protein is CASSYGADLYEQYF.

V gene TRBV6-5 combines with J gene TRBJ2-1, with 8 bases identical to TRBD2. V lost 2 bases to trimming and J lost 8 bases; unmatched junction nucleotides: 8. The CDR3 has 15 amino acids. CDR1 is MNHEY, CDR2 SVGAGI, per germline. The CDR3 DNA reads as TGTGCCAGCAGTTACCAAGCGGGAGTTTTTGATGAGCAGTTCTTC. Translated, it gives CASSYQAGVFDEQFF.

This rearrangement joins TRBV18 to TRBJ2-3; D gene unclear. V was pared by 6 bases and J by 0 bases, with 13 bases between. Germline V gene sequence: CDR1 KGHSH, CDR2 LQKENI. There are 15 residues in the CDR3. CDR3 in amino acids: CASSSDSESTDTQYF. The CDR3 bases are TGTGCCAGCTCGTCTGACTCGGAGAGCACAGATACGCAGTATTTT.

The chain employs TRBV5-1 and TRBJ1-2, with 9 positions matching TRBD1. Germline V gives CDR1 SGHRS, CDR2 YFSETQ. V trimming: 6 bases; J trimming: 7 bases; junction bases outside the gene matches: 7. This CDR3 comprises 13 residues. The CDR3 spells CASNTGTGSGYTF. The CDR3 DNA is TGCGCCAGCAATACCGGGACAGGGTCTGGCTACACCTTC. The entire variable domain, with the rest obtained from reference TRBV5-1 and TRBJ1-2, is as follows: KAGVTQTPRYLIKTRGQQVTLSCSPISGHRSVSWYQQTPGQGLQFLFEYFSETQRNKGNFPGRFSGRQFSNSRSEMNVSTLELGDSALYLCASNTGTGSGYTFGSGTRLTVV.

V usage is TRBV7-7 and J usage is TRBJ2-7; TRBD2 agrees at 9 bases. The CDR3 is made up of 15 amino acids. Unmatched junction bases numbered 5, after V lost 0 bases and J lost 5 bases. Per the germline V gene, CDR1 is SSHAT and CDR2 is FNYEAQ (reference sequence). CDR3 nucleotide sequence: TGTGCCAGCAGCTTAGCTCCGGGACTAGCCCACGAGCAGTACTTC. Translated: CASSLAPGLAHEQYF.

The chain has TRBV13 and TRBJ2-5, with TRBD2 matching over 7 bases. V lost 3 bases to trimming and J lost 0 bases; unmatched junction nucleotides: 1. This CDR3 region has 14 residues. Germline assignment: CDR1 PRHDT and CDR2 FYEKMQ (reference sequence). The CDR3 nucleotides are TGTGCCAGCAGCTTTCGGGAGGACCAAGAGACCCAGTACTTC. Amino acids: CASSFREDQETQYF.